This entry features one TCR beta chain sequence. Antigen unknown. The primer mix had 60 Vbeta and 13 Jbeta primers. Profiling relied on immunoSEQ multiplex PCR, and the TCRdb table lists in-frame clones only, not all of them. The sample has about 160,000 clones, about 79% seen once. The record originates from a study of cytomegalovirus exposure and HLA in healthy donors. Study results and caveats: Sequence variants that were highly shared formed a cluster that was likely a sequencing artifact.

CDR1 and CDR2 (germline): MNHNY, SVGAGI (reference sequence). V lost 2 bases to trimming and J lost 6 bases; unmatched junction nucleotides: 7. The CDR3 contains 16 residues. This TCR was sampled from a female donor in good health and CMV-seronegative. The chain employs TRBV6-6 and TRBJ2-1, with 10 bases matching TRBD2. Sequencing was carried out using PBMCs. The CDR3 is CASSYQTSGALNEQFF. For the CDR3, the DNA is TGTGCCAGCAGTTACCAAACTAGCGGGGCCCTCAATGAGCAGTTCTTC.